What follows are 10 T cell receptor beta chains derived from one specimen sequenced in a study of CD8 T cells in ankylosing spondylitis. Study outcomes and limitations: Characteristic of ankylosing spondylitis blood, it appeared, was a TCR beta motif comprising roughly 8 highly homologous variants.

No cognate antigen is known for these TCRs. TCRdb redid the calling of the 5' RACE reads with MiXCR, one entry per CDR3 protein. The data hold some 840,000 distinct CDR3 sequences, with about 12% observed a single time. Sequencing was performed on blood, either unsorted or a sorted T cell fraction (not recorded which). These receptors were taken from a male donor with ankylosing spondylitis.

The V and J genes are TRBV12-3 or TRBV12-4 and TRBJ1-1, with D possibly matching TRBD1 (6 bases). The CDR3 sequence is 14 residues long. V dropped 6 bases and J dropped 3 bases, with 14 bases sitting between them. CDR3 amino acids: CASRDSPTYTEAFF. CDR3 DNA: TGTGCCAGCAGGGACAGCCCTACTTACACTGAAGCTTTCTTT.

The chain joins TRBV3-1 to TRBJ2-3; D possibly corresponds to TRBD2 (5 bases). V gave up 0 bases and J gave up 4 bases, with 11 bases separating them. The germline V gene encodes CDR1 LGHDT and CDR2 YNNKEL (reference sequence). CDR3 length equals 15 residues. The CDR3 reads CASSQDRGRSDTQYF. In nucleotides, the CDR3 is TGTGCCAGCAGCCAAGACCGAGGGCGGTCAGATACGCAGTATTTT.

This clonotype has more than one count but fewer than ten. The V and J genes are TRBV10-2 and TRBJ1-5; 11 bases agree with TRBD1. The CDR3 covers 15 residues. Germline values: CDR1 WSHSY, CDR2 SAAADI. Losses at the gene ends were 2 bases for V and 6 bases for J; bases not matched to a gene: 3. The CDR3 reads CASSELDRGRQPQHF. Written as DNA, the CDR3 is TGCGCCAGCAGTGAGCTGGACAGGGGGCGTCAGCCCCAGCATTTT.

Many counts were recorded for this clonotype. This chain joins TRBV7-2 and TRBJ1-5; the match to TRBD1 covers 10 bases. The germline V gene encodes CDR1 SGHTA and CDR2 FQGNSA. Trimming took 5 bases from V and 6 from J; bases not matched to a gene: 7. The CDR3 is 15 amino acids. CDR3 nucleotide sequence: TGTGCCAGCAGCCCCAGACAGGGGGCGGGTCAGCCCCAGCATTTT. Protein product: CASSPRQGAGQPQHF.

There are a few counts of this clonotype. The V call is TRBV6-1, the J call TRBJ1-2, with 7 positions matching TRBD1. J lost 5 bases, V lost 5 bases, and 5 bases had no gene match. The CDR3 runs 13 residues. Germline CDR1 is MNHNS and CDR2 is SASEGT. CDR3 nucleotide sequence: TGTGCCAGCAGTAGGGACAGCATATATGGCTACACCTTC. Its translation is CASSRDSIYGYTF.

This clonotype has a handful of counts. The V and J genes are TRBV20-1 and TRBJ1-5; D perhaps matches TRBD1 (5 bases). There are 13 residues in the CDR3. V lost 4 bases to trimming and J lost 0 bases, with 7 bases between them. Germline loops: CDR1 DFQATT, CDR2 SNEGSKA (reference sequence). The CDR3 sequence: CSAKTASNQPQHF. The CDR3 DNA sequence: TGCAGTGCTAAGACAGCTAGCAATCAGCCCCAGCATTTT.

This clonotype was observed a handful of times. The V gene is TRBV19, the J gene TRBJ2-5; no definite D call. V was pared by 5 bases and J by 2 bases, with 9 bases between. CDR1 and CDR2 (germline): LNHDA, SQIVND (reference sequence). This CDR3 has 13 amino acids. The CDR3: CASSEEWQETQYF. The CDR3, as DNA: TGTGCCAGTAGTGAGGAATGGCAAGAGACCCAGTACTTC.

The J gene is TRBJ1-6, the V gene TRBV6-2 or TRBV6-3, with D possibly matching TRBD1 (6 bases). Germline CDR1 MNHEY, CDR2 SVGEGT. The CDR3 is 15 amino acids. V shed 2 bases and J shed 9 bases, with 14 bases lying between them. CDR3 amino acids: CASSYDGLTGSPLHF. In nucleotides, the CDR3 is TGTGCCAGCAGTTACGATGGGCTGACAGGTTCACCCCTCCACTTT.

A few counts support this clonotype. This chain links TRBV6-5 with TRBJ2-1; D assignment may be TRBD1 or TRBD2 (5 bases each). The CDR3 length is 16 residues. Per the germline V gene, CDR1 is MNHEY and CDR2 is SVGAGI. The germline V and J ends were trimmed by 0 bases and 10 bases, with 19 bases remaining between them. The CDR3 coding sequence is TGTGCCAGCAGTTACTCGGAGTCGGGACCGTTCGAAGAGCAGTTCTTC. Residues: CASSYSESGPFEEQFF.

This clonotype was found a few times. CDR3 DNA sequence: TGTGCCAGCGCCCGGTGGCGGACTAGCGGGAACACAGATACGCAGTATTTT. Translating gives CASARWRTSGNTDTQYF. The V gene is TRBV6-1, the J gene TRBJ2-3, with 12 bases fitting TRBD2. Germline V gives CDR1 MNHNS, CDR2 SASEGT. V dropped 8 bases and J dropped 2; count of bases not matched to a gene: 11. CDR3 length equals 17 residues.